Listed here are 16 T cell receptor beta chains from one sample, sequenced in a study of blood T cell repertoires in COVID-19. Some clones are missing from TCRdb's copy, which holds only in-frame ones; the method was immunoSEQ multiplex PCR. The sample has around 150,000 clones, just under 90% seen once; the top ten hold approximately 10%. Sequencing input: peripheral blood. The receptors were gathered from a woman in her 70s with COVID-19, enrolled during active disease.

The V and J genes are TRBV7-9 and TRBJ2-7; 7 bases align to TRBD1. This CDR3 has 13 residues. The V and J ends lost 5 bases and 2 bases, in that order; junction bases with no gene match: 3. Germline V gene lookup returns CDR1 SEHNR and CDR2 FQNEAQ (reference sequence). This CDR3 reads CASSRDSPYEQYF. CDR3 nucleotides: TGTGCCAGCAGCCGGGACAGCCCCTACGAGCAGTACTTC. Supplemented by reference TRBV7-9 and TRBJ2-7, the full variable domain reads DTGVSQNPRHKITKRGQNVTFRCDPISEHNRLYWYRQTLGQGPEFLTYFQNEAQLEKSRLLSDRFSAERPKGSFSTLEIQRTEQGDSAMYLCASSRDSPYEQYFGPGTRLTVT.

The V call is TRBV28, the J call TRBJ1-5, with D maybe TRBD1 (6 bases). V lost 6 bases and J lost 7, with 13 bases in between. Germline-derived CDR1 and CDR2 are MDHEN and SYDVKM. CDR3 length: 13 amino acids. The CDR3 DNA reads TGTGCCAGCAGAAGAACAGGGAAACAGCCCCAGCATTTT. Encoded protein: CASRRTGKQPQHF. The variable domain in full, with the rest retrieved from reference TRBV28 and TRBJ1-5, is DVKVTQSSRYLVKRTGEKVFLECVQDMDHENMFWYRQDPGLGLRLIYFSYDVKMKEKGDIPEGYSVSREKKERFSLILESASTNQTSMYLCASRRTGKQPQHFGDGTRLSIL.

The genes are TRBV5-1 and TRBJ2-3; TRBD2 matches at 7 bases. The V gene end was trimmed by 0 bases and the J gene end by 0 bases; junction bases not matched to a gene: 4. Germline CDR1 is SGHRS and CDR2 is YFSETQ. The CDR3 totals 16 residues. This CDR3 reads CASSLGARGSTDTQYF. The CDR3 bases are TGCGCCAGCAGCTTGGGGGCGCGGGGGAGCACAGATACGCAGTATTTT.

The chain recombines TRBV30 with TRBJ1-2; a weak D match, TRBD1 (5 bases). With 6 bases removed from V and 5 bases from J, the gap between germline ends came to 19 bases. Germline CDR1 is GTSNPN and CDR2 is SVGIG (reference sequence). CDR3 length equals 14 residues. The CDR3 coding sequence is TGTGCCTGCCTCCTTGACAGAAGAGGATATGGCTACACCTTC. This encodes CACLLDRRGYGYTF.

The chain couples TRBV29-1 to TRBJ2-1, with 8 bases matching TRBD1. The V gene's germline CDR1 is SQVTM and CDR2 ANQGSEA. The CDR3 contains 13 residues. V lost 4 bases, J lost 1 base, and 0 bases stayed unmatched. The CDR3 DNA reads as TGCAGCGTTGGACAGGGGTCCTACAATGAGCAGTTCTTC. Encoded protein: CSVGQGSYNEQFF.

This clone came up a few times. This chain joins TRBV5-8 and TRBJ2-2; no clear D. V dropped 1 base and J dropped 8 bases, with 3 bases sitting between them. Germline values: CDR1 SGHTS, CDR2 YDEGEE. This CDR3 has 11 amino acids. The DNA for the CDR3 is TGTGCCAGCAGCTTGCTTGGGGAGCTGTTTTTT. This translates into CASSLLGELFF.

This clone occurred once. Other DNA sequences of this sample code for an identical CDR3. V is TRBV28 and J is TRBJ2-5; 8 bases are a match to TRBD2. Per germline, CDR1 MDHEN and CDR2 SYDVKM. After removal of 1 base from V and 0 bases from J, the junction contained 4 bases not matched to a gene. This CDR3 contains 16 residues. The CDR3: CASSLLTSGYQETQYF. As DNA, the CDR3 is TGTGCCAGCAGTTTATTAACTAGCGGATACCAAGAGACCCAGTACTTC. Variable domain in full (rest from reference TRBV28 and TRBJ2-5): DVKVTQSSRYLVKRTGEKVFLECVQDMDHENMFWYRQDPGLGLRLIYFSYDVKMKEKGDIPEGYSVSREKKERFSLILESASTNQTSMYLCASSLLTSGYQETQYFGPGTRLLVL.

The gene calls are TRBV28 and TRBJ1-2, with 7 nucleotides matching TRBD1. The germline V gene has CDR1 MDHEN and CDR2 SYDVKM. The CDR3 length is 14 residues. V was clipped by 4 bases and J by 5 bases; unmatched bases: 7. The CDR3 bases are TGTGCCAGCAGTTCTGACAGGGCTGGTTATGGCTACACCTTC. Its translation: CASSSDRAGYGYTF.

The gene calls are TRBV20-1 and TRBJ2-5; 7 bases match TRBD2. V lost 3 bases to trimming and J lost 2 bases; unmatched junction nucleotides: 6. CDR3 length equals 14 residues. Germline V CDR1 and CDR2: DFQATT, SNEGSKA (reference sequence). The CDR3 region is CSASGSGGQETQYF. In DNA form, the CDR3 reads TGCAGTGCTAGTGGATCGGGGGGACAAGAGACCCAGTACTTC.

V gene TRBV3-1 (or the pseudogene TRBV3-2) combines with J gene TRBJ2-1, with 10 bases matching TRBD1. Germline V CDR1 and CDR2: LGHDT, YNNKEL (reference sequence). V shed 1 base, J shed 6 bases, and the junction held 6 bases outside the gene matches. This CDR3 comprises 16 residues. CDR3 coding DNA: TGTGCCAGCAGCCAAGTCCTAGGGACAGGGGTCAATGAGCAGTTCTTC. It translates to CASSQVLGTGVNEQFF.

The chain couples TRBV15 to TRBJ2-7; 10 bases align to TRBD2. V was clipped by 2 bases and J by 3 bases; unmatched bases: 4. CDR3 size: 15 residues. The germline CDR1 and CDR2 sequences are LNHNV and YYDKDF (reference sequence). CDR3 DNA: TGTGCCACCAGCAGACAAAGCGGGGGGGGCTACGAGCAGTACTTC. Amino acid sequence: CATSRQSGGGYEQYF.

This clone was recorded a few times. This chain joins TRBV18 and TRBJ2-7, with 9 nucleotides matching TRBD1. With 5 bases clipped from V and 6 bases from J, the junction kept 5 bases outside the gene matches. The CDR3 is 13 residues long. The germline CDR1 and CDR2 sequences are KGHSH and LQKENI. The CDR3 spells CASSETGGGEQYF. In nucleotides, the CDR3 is TGTGCCAGCTCAGAGACAGGGGGTGGCGAGCAGTACTTC. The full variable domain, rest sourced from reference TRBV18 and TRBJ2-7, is NAGVMQNPRHLVRRRGQEARLRCSPMKGHSHVYWYRQLPEEGLKFMVYLQKENIIDESGMPKERFSAEFPKEGPSILRIQQVVRGDSAAYFCASSETGGGEQYFGPGTRLTVT.

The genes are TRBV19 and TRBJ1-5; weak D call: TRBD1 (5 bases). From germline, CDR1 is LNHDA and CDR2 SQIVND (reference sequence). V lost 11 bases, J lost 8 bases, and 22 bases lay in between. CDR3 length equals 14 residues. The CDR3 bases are TGTGCCGCCCGGGACTGGGGAGACGGAAAGCCCCAGCATTTT. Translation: CAARDWGDGKPQHF.

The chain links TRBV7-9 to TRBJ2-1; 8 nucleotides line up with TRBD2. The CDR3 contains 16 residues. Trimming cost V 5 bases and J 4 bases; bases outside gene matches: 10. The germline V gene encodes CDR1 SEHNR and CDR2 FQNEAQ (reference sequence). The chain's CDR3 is CASSRPGRGAYNEQFF. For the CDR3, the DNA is TGTGCCAGCAGCCGGCCGGGGCGGGGGGCGTACAATGAGCAGTTCTTC.

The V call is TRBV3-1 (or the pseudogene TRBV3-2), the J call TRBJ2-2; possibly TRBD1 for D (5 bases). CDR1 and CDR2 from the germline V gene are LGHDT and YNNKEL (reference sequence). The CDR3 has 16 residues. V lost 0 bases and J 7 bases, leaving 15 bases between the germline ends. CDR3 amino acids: CASSQELRQYDGELFF. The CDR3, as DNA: TGTGCCAGCAGCCAAGAACTGAGACAGTACGACGGGGAGCTGTTTTTT.

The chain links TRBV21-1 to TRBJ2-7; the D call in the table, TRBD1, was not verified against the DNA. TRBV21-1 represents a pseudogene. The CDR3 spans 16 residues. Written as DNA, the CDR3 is TGTGCCAGCAGCAAGTGGGAAGAGACAGGGGTCAAAGAGCAGTACTTC. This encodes CASSKWEETGVKEQYF.